These 22 T cell receptor beta chains were all obtained from the same sample, sequenced in a study of control samples from healthy donors and cancer patients (dated by TCRdb to 2018 to 2020). Library prep was done by the immunoSEQ multiplex PCR assay. TCRdb mirrors the immuneACCESS table, restricted to in-frame sequences. Some clones are absent from its copies; in checked studies, under half trace to an unresolved V gene, and the reason for the others is unknown. Present in this sample are roughly 120,000 clones, roughly 89% of which were seen just once. In total, the top ten clones hold 17% of the sample. The sample taken for sequencing was blood. The origin of the receptors is a woman in her forties or fifties in good health.

This clone appeared a few times. The rearrangement joins TRBV7-8 to TRBJ1-1; D call uncertain. This CDR3 is built from 13 residues. Trimming took off 5 bases at V and 4 bases at J, with 11 bases between the two ends. From germline, CDR1 is SGHVS and CDR2 FQNEAQ. The CDR3 bases are TGTGCCAGCAGCCTAACACAGATCACTGAAGCTTTCTTT. It encodes CASSLTQITEAFF.

The chain uses TRBV5-4 and TRBJ2-7; D is unclear. There are 13 residues in the CDR3. V shed 0 bases and J shed 0 bases, with 4 bases lying between them. Germline CDR1 reads SGHNT; CDR2 reads YYREEE (reference sequence). The CDR3 loop reads CASSLGSSYEQYF. In DNA form, the CDR3 reads TGTGCCAGCAGCTTGGGCTCCTCCTACGAGCAGTACTTC.

This chain connects TRBV11-2 to TRBJ2-3; 8 bases are shared with TRBD2. The CDR3 contains 16 residues. Germline CDR1 is SGHAT and CDR2 is FQNNGV. V was clipped by 4 bases and J by 2 bases; unmatched bases: 8. The CDR3 loop reads CASSSRTSTYTDTQYF. In DNA, the CDR3 is TGTGCCAGCAGCTCCAGGACTAGCACCTACACAGATACGCAGTATTTT. The full variable domain, its missing parts supplied by reference TRBV11-2 and TRBJ2-3, is EAGVAQSPRYKIIEKRQSVAFWCNPISGHATLYWYQQILGQGPKLLIQFQNNGVVDDSQLPKDRFSAERLKGVDSTLKIQPAKLEDSAVYLCASSSRTSTYTDTQYFGPGTRLTVL.

The chain carries TRBV20-1 and TRBJ2-3; D uncertain. The germline gives CDR1 DFQATT, CDR2 SNEGSKA (reference sequence). The length of the CDR3 is 15 residues. Trimming removed 3 bases from V and 0 bases from J, with 13 bases in between. The CDR3 DNA reads TGCAGTGCTAGTAGTCTAGGCCACAGCACAGATACGCAGTATTTT. Residues: CSASSLGHSTDTQYF.

CDR3 protein: CASSSTQRRGSSYNEQFF. CDR3 nucleotides: TGTGCCAGCAGCTCAACCCAGCGGCGCGGAAGCTCCTACAATGAGCAGTTCTTC. The J gene is TRBJ2-1, the V gene TRBV9, with TRBD2 as a possible D gene (5 bases). In germline, CDR1 is SGDLS, CDR2 YYNGEE. The CDR3 covers 18 residues. Trimming pared 4 bases from V and 0 bases from J, leaving 20 bases between.

The V and J genes are TRBV4-3 and TRBJ2-1; D is ambiguous. CDR3 size: 14 residues. V lost 0 bases and J 6 bases, leaving 9 bases between the germline ends. Per germline, CDR1 LGHNA and CDR2 YSLEER. The CDR3: CASSQDLSGNEQFF. The CDR3 nucleotides read TGCGCCAGCAGCCAAGATCTGTCAGGCAATGAGCAGTTCTTC.

The genes are TRBV7-9 and TRBJ1-2; TRBD1 aligns across 9 bases. This CDR3 spans 15 amino acids. J gave up 4 bases and V 6 bases, and 9 bases lay outside the gene matches. Per germline, CDR1 SEHNR and CDR2 FQNEAQ (reference sequence). In nucleotides, the CDR3 is TGTGCCAGCAGTTGGGACAGGGCTTTCGTCTATGGCTACACCTTC. It translates to CASSWDRAFVYGYTF. Variable domain in full (rest from reference TRBV7-9 and TRBJ1-2): DTGVSQNPRHKITKRGQNVTFRCDPISEHNRLYWYRQTLGQGPEFLTYFQNEAQLEKSRLLSDRFSAERPKGSFSTLEIQRTEQGDSAMYLCASSWDRAFVYGYTFGSGTRLTVV.

V gene TRBV24-1 combines with J gene TRBJ1-1, with TRBD1 matching 8 bases. Germline CDR1 and CDR2: KGHDR and SFDVKD. Trimming cost V 2 bases and J 8 bases; bases outside gene matches: 0. CDR3 size: 12 residues. Here the CDR3 DNA reads TGTGCCACCAGTGATTGGACAGGGGAAGCTTTCTTT. Its translation: CATSDWTGEAFF.

The V gene is TRBV6-6, the J gene TRBJ1-2, with D tentatively TRBD1 (5 bases). CDR1 is MNHNY, CDR2 SVGAGI, per germline (reference sequence). V lost 0 bases and J lost 8, with 10 bases in between. This CDR3 has 13 residues. This CDR3 reads CASSYSTREGYTF. Written as DNA, the CDR3 is TGTGCCAGCAGTTACTCTACCAGGGAGGGCTACACCTTC.

The rearrangement uses TRBV13 and TRBJ1-6; no firm D call. Germline lookup yields CDR1 PRHDT and CDR2 FYEKMQ (reference sequence). The CDR3 covers 14 residues. The V and J ends lost 2 bases and 2 bases respectively, with 4 bases between them. The CDR3 bases are TGTGCCAGCAGCTTAATCCCCTATAATTCACCCCTCCACTTT. Translation: CASSLIPYNSPLHF.

The chain links TRBV11-3 to TRBJ2-7; D may be TRBD1 (5 bases). Germline V lookup: CDR1 SGHNT, CDR2 YENEEA. Trimming left V 3 bases short and J 3 bases short, with 9 bases between. This CDR3 is built from 13 residues. Here the CDR3 reads CASSLGPSYEQYF. The CDR3, as DNA: TGTGCCAGCAGCTTGGGGCCTAGCTACGAGCAGTACTTC.

This clone was counted a single time. The chain links TRBV21-1 to TRBJ1-5; TRBD1 is the table's D call, not checked against the DNA. TRBV21-1 is designated a pseudogene. This CDR3 has 16 amino acids. The chain's CDR3 is CASSKVQGHCCQPQHF. The CDR3 nucleotides read TGTGCCAGCAGCAAAGTACAGGGGCATTGTTGTCAGCCCCAGCATTTT.

A single count supports this clone. The identical CDR3 is also encoded by other nucleotide sequences in the sample. The chain is built from TRBV19 and TRBJ1-5, with D perhaps matching TRBD1 (6 bases). The germline gives CDR1 LNHDA, CDR2 SQIVND (reference sequence). This CDR3 contains 14 residues. Trimming cost V 6 bases and J 0 bases, with 9 bases left between them. The CDR3 sequence: CASSRTDSNQPQHF. CDR3 bases: TGTGCCAGTAGCAGGACAGATAGCAATCAGCCCCAGCATTTT.

The chain has TRBV7-9 and TRBJ1-1; tentatively, D is TRBD1 (6 bases). The V gene lost 1 base and the J gene lost 5 bases, with 14 bases spanning the gap. The CDR3 contains 15 residues. The germline CDR1 and CDR2 sequences are SEHNR and FQNEAQ (reference sequence). As DNA, the CDR3 is TGTGCCAGCAGCTTAGGGAACCAGGGGAGGACTGAAGCTTTCTTT. This codes for CASSLGNQGRTEAFF.

The chain joins TRBV29-1 to TRBJ1-1; 8 bases are a match to TRBD1. CDR1 and CDR2 from the germline V gene are SQVTM and ANQGSEA. Germline trimming cut 7 bases from V and 0 bases from J; bases unmatched to any gene: 7. The CDR3 loop spans 14 amino acids. CDR3 residues: CSAVSDRVNTEAFF. CDR3 DNA: TGCAGCGCTGTGTCGGACAGGGTGAACACTGAAGCTTTCTTT.

This rearrangement joins TRBV7-3 to TRBJ2-1; 13 positions agree with TRBD2. V shed 5 bases, J shed 6 bases, and the junction held 7 bases outside the gene matches. The CDR3 loop spans 16 amino acids. CDR1 and CDR2 (germline): SGHTA, FQGTGA. CDR3 residues: CASSQGLAGVGNEQFF. CDR3 DNA: TGTGCCAGCAGCCAAGGACTAGCGGGAGTTGGCAATGAGCAGTTCTTC.

This rearrangement joins TRBV9 to TRBJ1-2, with 7 bases fitting TRBD1. Germline V gives CDR1 SGDLS, CDR2 YYNGEE. With V trimmed by 0 bases and J by 8 bases, 13 bases remained unmatched. CDR3 size: 16 residues. The CDR3 sequence: CASSVDEGGLVGGYTF. CDR3 nucleotide sequence: TGTGCCAGCAGCGTAGATGAAGGGGGCCTAGTTGGAGGCTACACCTTC. The variable domain in full, with the rest retrieved from reference TRBV9 and TRBJ1-2, is DSGVTQTPKHLITATGQRVTLRCSPRSGDLSVYWYQQSLDQGLQFLIQYYNGEERAKGNILERFSAQQFPDLHSELNLSSLELGDSALYFCASSVDEGGLVGGYTFGSGTRLTVV.

The chain joins TRBV5-1 to TRBJ2-7, with TRBD2 identical over 7 bases. Germline V gene sequence: CDR1 SGHRS, CDR2 YFSETQ. The CDR3 has 14 residues. V dropped 1 base and J dropped 2; count of bases not matched to a gene: 3. The CDR3 DNA reads TGCGCCAGCAGCTTGAGCGGGGCCCCCTACGAGCAGTACGTC. Protein product: CASSLSGAPYEQYV.

V usage is TRBV3-1 (or the pseudogene TRBV3-2) and J usage is TRBJ2-5, with 8 bases that match TRBD2. Germline V gives CDR1 LGHDT, CDR2 YNNKEL (reference sequence). V dropped 1 base and J dropped 5; count of bases not matched to a gene: 9. The CDR3 runs to 16 residues. The CDR3 sequence is CASSQGAGTSYETQYF. The CDR3 bases are TGTGCCAGCAGCCAAGGGGCCGGGACTAGTTATGAGACCCAGTACTTC.

This rearrangement joins TRBV7-7 to TRBJ2-5; TRBD1 matches at 9 bases. This CDR3 is 13 amino acids long. The germline V gene has CDR1 SSHAT and CDR2 FNYEAQ (reference sequence). V trimming: 5 bases; J trimming: 5 bases; junction bases outside the gene matches: 3. The CDR3 region is CASSRQGEETQYF. The CDR3, as DNA: TGTGCCAGCAGCCGACAGGGGGAGGAGACCCAGTACTTC.

The V gene is TRBV9, the J gene TRBJ2-3, with no clear D. CDR3 length: 14 amino acids. CDR1 is SGDLS, CDR2 YYNGEE, per germline. V dropped 2 bases and J dropped 1 base, with 8 bases sitting between them. The chain's CDR3 is CASSVSSRTDTQYF. The CDR3 region has the DNA TGTGCCAGCAGCGTTTCCTCTCGCACAGATACGCAGTATTTT.

This sequence joins TRBV9 and TRBJ2-7, with 8 bases that match TRBD2. CDR1 SGDLS and CDR2 YYNGEE come from the germline V gene. J gave up 2 bases and V 0 bases, and 4 bases lay outside the gene matches. This CDR3 contains 15 residues. CDR3 nucleotide sequence: TGTGCCAGCAGCGTAGGGGTAGCGGGGACCTACGAGCAGTACTTC. It yields the protein CASSVGVAGTYEQYF.